This T cell receptor beta chain appears in the sequencing data of a study of blood T cell repertoires in COVID-19. As for the study in general: The United States, Italy and Spain supplied acute and convalescent COVID-19 samples. Sources were T cells, B-cell-depleted T cells, or PBMCs; the material itself was cDNA or gDNA.

In the authors' workflow: Reference gene primer amplification gave estimated nucleated cell counts. Clones were read by immunoSEQ multiplex PCR, and TCRdb kept only the in-frame ones, dropping some. V, J and clone size derive from that table, while D and trimming were established from the DNA sequence. The sample includes some 170,000 clones, 60% to 85% seen only once; the top ten take 2.5% to 3.5%. CDR1 and CDR2 from the germline V gene are SGDLS and YYNGEE. CDR3 length: 15 amino acids. V shed 0 bases, J shed 3 bases, and the junction held 5 bases outside the gene matches. The material sequenced was peripheral blood. The sequence came from an older man with acute or convalescent COVID-19. The chain uses TRBV9 and TRBJ2-7; 8 nucleotides align to TRBD1. CDR3 residues: CASSVGQGAIYEQYF. The CDR3 region has the DNA TGTGCCAGCAGCGTAGGGCAGGGGGCCATCTACGAGCAGTACTTC.